Listed below are T cell receptor beta chains from one sample, sequenced in a study of cytomegalovirus exposure and HLA in healthy donors. Sequenced by immunoSEQ multiplex PCR; TCRdb stores in-frame clones only, minus some. The sample consists of roughly 200,000 clones, under 85% of them appearing once. The specimen was PBMCs. These receptors originate from a male donor in good health and CMV-seronegative. Each CDR3 is given with its conserved first and last residue. The D gene is left open where the match is weak. Clone size appears in some rows only: once, few, many, or a class for an expanded clone.

D	J	V	size	length	DNA	CDR3
.	TRBJ1-2	TRBV19	.	12	TGTGCCACCACAGGTGCCGGGTATGGCTACACCTTC	CATTGAGYGYTF
.	TRBJ1-5	TRBV6-1	once	12	TGTGCCAGCAGGGGCGCCAATCAGCCCCAGCATTTT	CASRGANQPQHF
.	TRBJ1-2	TRBV6-6	.	16	TGTGCCAGCAGTTTCAAATCGACAGCTAGGATCTATGGCTACACCTTC	CASSFKSTARIYGYTF
TRBD2	TRBJ2-1	TRBV30	.	15	TGTGCCTTATTAGAGCGGGAGGGCCCGAGGAATGAGCAGTTCTTC	CALLEREGPRNEQFF
TRBD1	TRBJ2-2	TRBV14	few	17	TGTGCCAGCAGCCAGTTCCCTTACAGGGGCGGCACCGGGGAGCTGTTTTTT	CASSQFPYRGGTGELFF
TRBD2	TRBJ2-1	TRBV4-3	.	16	TGCGCCAGCAGCCAAGATAGGATTGGCGGGAGGGGAGAGCAGTTCTTC	CASSQDRIGGRGEQFF
.	TRBJ1-4	TRBV11-2	.	16	TGTGCCAGCAGCTATTTACGAGGGGGTGGAAAGGAAAAACTGTTTTTT	CASSYLRGGGKEKLFF
.	TRBJ2-3	TRBV25-1	.	13	TGTGCCAGCACGGACACCAACACAGATACGCAGTATTTT	CASTDTNTDTQYF
.	TRBJ1-5	TRBV19	.	15	TGTGCCAGTAGTACCACAGGTTACCCCAATCAGCCCCAGCATTTT	CASSTTGYPNQPQHF
TRBD2	TRBJ2-1	TRBV30	.	12	TGTGCCTGGAGTCAAACCGGGGGGGGGCAGTTCTTC	CAWSQTGGGQFF
TRBD2	TRBJ2-2	TRBV28	.	17	TGTGCCAGCACCAGGACTAGCGGAGATTATTACACCGGGGAGCTGTTTTTT	CASTRTSGDYYTGELFF
.	TRBJ1-5	TRBV7-9	.	15	TGTGCCAGCAGCCCCGGACAACACAGCAATCAGCCCCAGCATTTT	CASSPGQHSNQPQHF
.	TRBJ2-3	TRBV6-5	few	12	TGTGCCAGCAAGAACCCTGCGGATACGCAGTATTTT	CASKNPADTQYF
.	TRBJ1-1	TRBV28	few	15	TGTGCCAGCAGCTACCACGACAGATTGAACACTGAAGCTTTCTTT	CASSYHDRLNTEAFF
.	TRBJ1-5	TRBV5-8	.	14	TGTGCCAGCAGCTTGTACGACGGGAATCAGCCCCAGCATTTT	CASSLYDGNQPQHF
.	TRBJ2-1	TRBV9	.	16	TGTGCCAGCAGCGTCCCTCTAGCGTTAGAATGCAATGAGCAGTTCTTC	CASSVPLALECNEQFF
TRBD1	TRBJ1-5	TRBV30	.	16	TGTGCCTGGAGTCTCACAGGGGGAGTGAGCAATCAGCCCCAGCATTTT	CAWSLTGGVSNQPQHF
TRBD1	TRBJ1-2	TRBV5-1	.	15	TGCGCCAGCAGCAGAGACAGGGGGCATAGCTATGGCTACACCTTC	CASSRDRGHSYGYTF
.	TRBJ2-1	TRBV19	.	15	TGTGCCAGTAGTATAGACGGGAACCTCTACAATGGGCAGTTCTTC	CASSIDGNLYNGQFF
TRBD1	TRBJ2-7	TRBV5-4	once	14	TGTGCCAGCAGCTGGGGACAGCAGACCTACGAGCAGTACTTC	CASSWGQQTYEQYF
TRBD1	TRBJ1-1	TRBV19	.	13	TGTGCCAACCTGGACAGGGTCAACACTGAAGCTTTCTTT	CANLDRVNTEAFF
.	TRBJ1-5	TRBV5-5	.	15	TGTGCCAGCAGCTTAGGAGGGGTCCTGAGTCAGCCCCAGCATTTT	CASSLGGVLSQPQHF
TRBD1	TRBJ1-1	TRBV7-9	.	15	TGTGCCAGCAGCCCCGGGACAGGGATTGTAGGTGAAGCTTTCTTT	CASSPGTGIVGEAFF
.	TRBJ1-5	TRBV7-3	.	19	TGTGCCAGCAGCTTAGTTACGGACAGCCCTCCATATAGCAATCAGCCCCAGCATTTT	CASSLVTDSPPYSNQPQHF
.	TRBJ1-5	TRBV6-5	.	13	TGTGCCATCCCGAGAGATAGCAATCAGCCCCAGCATTTT	CAIPRDSNQPQHF
.	TRBJ1-2	TRBV13	.	13	TGTGCCAGCAGCTTAGGGGGCTTAGACGGCTACACCTTC	CASSLGGLDGYTF
.	TRBJ2-2	TRBV27	.	13	TGTGCCAGCACCTTGGGGAGGACCGGGGAGCTGTTTTTT	CASTLGRTGELFF
TRBD1	TRBJ2-1	TRBV9	once	15	TGTGCCAGCAGCGTAGTAGGGGACAGCTACAATGAGCAGTTCTTC	CASSVVGDSYNEQFF
TRBD2	TRBJ2-2	TRBV6-6	.	16	TGTGCCAGCAGTCCCTCCGGGACTACCACCACCGGGGAGCTGTTTTTT	CASSPSGTTTTGELFF
.	TRBJ2-1	TRBV6-6	.	14	TGTGCCAGCAGTTATGGGAGGTCCTACAATGAGCAGTTCTTC	CASSYGRSYNEQFF
TRBD2	TRBJ2-1	TRBV6-1	.	16	TGTGCCAGCAGTGCCGTTAGCGGGAGGGCCGGGAATGAGCAGTTCTTC	CASSAVSGRAGNEQFF
TRBD1	TRBJ1-5	TRBV19	.	14	TGTGCCAGTGGGACAGATTTCCTGGGTCAGCCCCAGCATTTT	CASGTDFLGQPQHF
TRBD2	TRBJ2-3	TRBV7-8	.	15	TGTGCCAGCAGCTTAGAAGCGGGAGCTACAGATACGCAGTATTTT	CASSLEAGATDTQYF
.	TRBJ2-2	TRBV21-1	.	15	TGTGCCAGCATCTTACTTCCCAGGGCCACCGGGGAGCTGTTTTTT	CASILLPRATGELFF
.	TRBJ1-1	TRBV5-1	.	13	TGCGCCAGCAGCTTGGCCGGTAACACTGAAGCTTTCTTT	CASSLAGNTEAFF
.	TRBJ2-3	TRBV9	.	14	TGTGCCAGCAGCGGGCAGGCCGGCACAGATACGCAGTATTTT	CASSGQAGTDTQYF
TRBD2	TRBJ2-1	TRBV2	.	14	TGTGCCAGCAGTGAACTAGCGGGGTCTAATGAGCAGTTCTTC	CASSELAGSNEQFF
.	TRBJ1-5	TRBV30	.	17	TGTGCCTGGAGTGTCGGGTTTATGGGTCCTAGCAATCAGCCCCAGCATTTT	CAWSVGFMGPSNQPQHF
.	TRBJ1-1	TRBV6-5	.	13	TGTGCCAGCACGGGACTTTTGAACACTGAAGCTTTCTTT	CASTGLLNTEAFF
TRBD1	TRBJ2-1	TRBV6-5	few	15	TGTGCCAGCAGTACCCCCGGGACAGGCAACAATGAGCAGTTCTTC	CASSTPGTGNNEQFF
.	TRBJ2-3	TRBV7-3	few	16	TGTGCCAGCAGCTTAATTACGGGATCACACACAGATACGCAGTATTTT	CASSLITGSHTDTQYF
.	TRBJ2-7	TRBV28	.	13	TGTGCCAGCAGTTTCCCAGGAACCTACGAGCAGTACTTC	CASSFPGTYEQYF
.	TRBJ1-5	TRBV28	.	16	TGTGCCAGCAGTTCGAGCGCGGGGTTTAGCAATCAGCCCCAGCATTTT	CASSSSAGFSNQPQHF
TRBD2	TRBJ2-2	TRBV4-1	.	16	TGCGCCAGCAGCCTCTCCGGGCGGGGGGGGACCGGGGAGCTGTTTTTT	CASSLSGRGGTGELFF
.	TRBJ1-3	TRBV14	.	16	TGTGCCAGCAGCCAAGAAGGATCAGGGCCTGGAAACACCATATATTTT	CASSQEGSGPGNTIYF
TRBD1	TRBJ2-4	TRBV5-1	few	15	TGCGCCAGCAGCTCCGGACAGGGGGCCAAAAACATTCAGTACTTC	CASSSGQGAKNIQYF
.	TRBJ2-6	TRBV9	.	15	TGTGCCAGCAGCGTACGGGGTTCTGGGGCCAACGTCCTGACTTTC	CASSVRGSGANVLTF
TRBD2	TRBJ2-7	TRBV29-1	.	15	TGCAGCGTTCGAGCGGGGAGCGGGGCTTCCTACGAGCAGTACTTC	CSVRAGSGASYEQYF
TRBD1	TRBJ1-3	TRBV7-8	.	17	TGTGCCAGCAGCTTACAGGGACAGGGGGTCTCTGGAAACACCATATATTTT	CASSLQGQGVSGNTIYF
.	TRBJ1-5	TRBV7-9	.	16	TGTGCCAGCGGATCAGAAGGGGGGGGTGGGAATCAGCCCCAGCATTTT	CASGSEGGGGNQPQHF
.	TRBJ2-7	TRBV10-2	.	12	TGCGCCAGCAGTGAATATTCCTACGAGCAGTACTTC	CASSEYSYEQYF
.	TRBJ2-2	TRBV7-9	.	16	TGTGCCAGCAGCTCAAGCGGGCCCGCGAACACCGGGGAGCTGTTTTTT	CASSSSGPANTGELFF
TRBD2	TRBJ2-1	TRBV25-1	.	16	TGTGCCAGCAGTGAATCAGGGACTACTAACTACAATGAGCAGTTCTTC	CASSESGTTNYNEQFF
TRBD1	TRBJ2-3	TRBV30	.	14	TGTGCCTGGAGCCCCGGGACAGACACAGATACGCAGTATTTT	CAWSPGTDTDTQYF
TRBD1	TRBJ1-5	TRBV6-6	.	16	TGTGCCAGCAGTTACTCTCTAGACAGGGAGAATCAGCCCCAGCATTTT	CASSYSLDRENQPQHF
.	TRBJ1-3	TRBV6-5	few	13	TGTGCCAGCAGTGAGAACTTTGGAAACACCATATATTTT	CASSENFGNTIYF